The 13 T cell receptor beta chains in this list originate from one sample, sequenced in a study of CD8 T cells in ankylosing spondylitis. TCRdb reanalysed the 5' RACE reads using MiXCR and keeps one entry per CDR3 protein. The sample contains 230,000 or so distinct CDR3 sequences, 20% to 30% of which appear only once. Sequenced sample: blood, either unsorted or a sorted T cell fraction (not recorded which). Receptors originate from a male donor with ankylosing spondylitis or in good health (not recorded which).

This clonotype occurred a few times. This chain connects TRBV12-3 or TRBV12-4 to TRBJ2-3, with TRBD1 matching 7 bases. The J segment lost 6 bases and the V segment lost 7 bases, leaving 16 bases of the junction unmatched. The CDR3 is made up of 16 amino acids. The CDR3 DNA sequence: TGTGCCAGCAAGCCGCGACAGGGAATAATTAGGGATACGCAGTATTTT. Its protein product is CASKPRQGIIRDTQYF.

This chain links TRBV21-1 with TRBJ2-7. TRBV21-1 has pseudogene status. There are 12 residues in the CDR3. CDR3 region: CASSKGGGEQYF. For the CDR3, the DNA is TGTGCCAGCAGCAAAGGGGGTGGGGAGCAGTACTTC.

This clonotype was seen ten or more times. The chain links TRBV12-3 or TRBV12-4 to TRBJ1-5, with D tentatively TRBD1 (5 bases). The CDR3 is made up of 14 amino acids. V gave up 7 bases and J gave up 4 bases, with 14 bases separating them. DNA of the CDR3: TGTGCCAGCACTACGGGGGGGAGGAATCAGCCCCAGCATTTT. Protein sequence: CASTTGGRNQPQHF.

The genes are TRBV20-1 and TRBJ1-1; TRBD1 matches 8 bases. Germline CDR1 DFQATT, CDR2 SNEGSKA (reference sequence). Trimming removed 0 bases from V and 0 bases from J; junction bases left unmatched: 0. The CDR3 totals 14 residues. The CDR3: CSARDRGLNTEAFF. The CDR3 nucleotides read TGCAGTGCTAGAGACAGGGGGCTGAACACTGAAGCTTTCTTT.

The chain joins TRBV20-1 to TRBJ2-3; D ambiguous. The CDR3 extends over 11 amino acids. V lost 3 bases, J lost 5 bases, and 6 bases lay in between. Germline loops: CDR1 DFQATT, CDR2 SNEGSKA (reference sequence). The CDR3: CSASSIDTQYF. CDR3 bases: TGCAGTGCTAGCAGTATAGATACGCAGTATTTT.

This clonotype was observed a few times. The V call is TRBV10-3, the J call TRBJ1-6; D is ambiguous. From germline, CDR1 is ENHRY and CDR2 SYGVKD. This CDR3 is built from 13 residues. Trimming removed 3 bases from V and 8 bases from J, with 8 bases in between. CDR3 region: CAISEQSDSPLHF. The DNA for the CDR3 is TGTGCCATCAGTGAACAGTCCGATTCACCCCTCCACTTT.

This clonotype came up many times. The V gene is TRBV27, the J gene TRBJ1-3, with D perhaps TRBD1 (6 bases). The CDR3 is made up of 14 amino acids. Germline V lookup: CDR1 MNHEY, CDR2 SMNVEV (reference sequence). V was clipped by 5 bases and J by 2 bases, with 10 bases between them. In DNA, the CDR3 is TGTGCCAGCAGTGCCTACAGGGCTGGAAACACCATATATTTT. Its protein is CASSAYRAGNTIYF.

The sample holds one count of this clonotype. V and J are TRBV20-1 and TRBJ2-3; the D call may be TRBD1 or TRBD2 (6 bases each). From germline, CDR1 is DFQATT and CDR2 SNEGSKA (reference sequence). V dropped 3 bases and J dropped 8 bases, with 12 bases sitting between them. This CDR3 has 12 amino acids. In DNA form, the CDR3 reads TGCAGTGCTAGGGTACAGGGAGGTACGCAGTATTTT. It translates to CSARVQGGTQYF.

The chain employs TRBV29-1 and TRBJ2-7, with D possibly matching TRBD2 (5 bases). The V end lost 3 bases, the J end lost 1 base, and 7 bases lay between the germline ends. Looked up from germline, CDR1 is SQVTM and CDR2 is ANQGSEA. This CDR3 region has 12 residues. In DNA form, the CDR3 reads TGCAGCGTTGAGAGCGGTTCCTACGAGCAGTACTTC. It is translated as CSVESGSYEQYF.

There are many counts of this clonotype. The chain joins TRBV5-1 to TRBJ1-6, with TRBD1 identical over 7 bases. The CDR3 consists of 14 residues. CDR1 and CDR2 (germline): SGHRS, YFSETQ. V gave up 3 bases and J gave up 4 bases; unmatched junction bases: 1. CDR3: CASSSTGYNSPLHF. The CDR3 DNA is TGCGCCAGCAGCTCGACAGGGTATAATTCACCCCTCCACTTT.

The rearrangement uses TRBV20-1 and TRBJ2-5; 8 bases are a match to TRBD2. This CDR3 is built from 15 residues. Looked up from germline, CDR1 is DFQATT and CDR2 is SNEGSKA (reference sequence). V was pared by 3 bases and J by 2 bases, with 8 bases of the junction left unmatched. The CDR3 DNA reads as TGCAGTGCTAGCCCGGGGGGGGTAGGGCAAGAGACCCAGTACTTC. Residues: CSASPGGVGQETQYF.

This clonotype was observed a handful of times. The V and J genes are TRBV21-1 and TRBJ2-7; TRBD1 was called by the table and not checked on the DNA. TRBV21-1 is marked as a pseudogene. The CDR3 is 13 amino acids. The CDR3 region has the DNA TGTGCCATCCCCGGGTGGACAGCCTACGAGCAGTACTTC. Residues: CAIPGWTAYEQYF.

This clonotype was found many times. The chain combines TRBV9 with TRBJ1-3; D is possibly TRBD1 (5 bases). Trimming pared 4 bases from V and 0 bases from J, leaving 14 bases between. CDR3 length: 16 amino acids. Germline CDR1 and CDR2: SGDLS and YYNGEE. In nucleotides, the CDR3 is TGTGCCAGCAGCCCCTGGGGACGTAACTCTGGAAACACCATATATTTT. Its protein is CASSPWGRNSGNTIYF.